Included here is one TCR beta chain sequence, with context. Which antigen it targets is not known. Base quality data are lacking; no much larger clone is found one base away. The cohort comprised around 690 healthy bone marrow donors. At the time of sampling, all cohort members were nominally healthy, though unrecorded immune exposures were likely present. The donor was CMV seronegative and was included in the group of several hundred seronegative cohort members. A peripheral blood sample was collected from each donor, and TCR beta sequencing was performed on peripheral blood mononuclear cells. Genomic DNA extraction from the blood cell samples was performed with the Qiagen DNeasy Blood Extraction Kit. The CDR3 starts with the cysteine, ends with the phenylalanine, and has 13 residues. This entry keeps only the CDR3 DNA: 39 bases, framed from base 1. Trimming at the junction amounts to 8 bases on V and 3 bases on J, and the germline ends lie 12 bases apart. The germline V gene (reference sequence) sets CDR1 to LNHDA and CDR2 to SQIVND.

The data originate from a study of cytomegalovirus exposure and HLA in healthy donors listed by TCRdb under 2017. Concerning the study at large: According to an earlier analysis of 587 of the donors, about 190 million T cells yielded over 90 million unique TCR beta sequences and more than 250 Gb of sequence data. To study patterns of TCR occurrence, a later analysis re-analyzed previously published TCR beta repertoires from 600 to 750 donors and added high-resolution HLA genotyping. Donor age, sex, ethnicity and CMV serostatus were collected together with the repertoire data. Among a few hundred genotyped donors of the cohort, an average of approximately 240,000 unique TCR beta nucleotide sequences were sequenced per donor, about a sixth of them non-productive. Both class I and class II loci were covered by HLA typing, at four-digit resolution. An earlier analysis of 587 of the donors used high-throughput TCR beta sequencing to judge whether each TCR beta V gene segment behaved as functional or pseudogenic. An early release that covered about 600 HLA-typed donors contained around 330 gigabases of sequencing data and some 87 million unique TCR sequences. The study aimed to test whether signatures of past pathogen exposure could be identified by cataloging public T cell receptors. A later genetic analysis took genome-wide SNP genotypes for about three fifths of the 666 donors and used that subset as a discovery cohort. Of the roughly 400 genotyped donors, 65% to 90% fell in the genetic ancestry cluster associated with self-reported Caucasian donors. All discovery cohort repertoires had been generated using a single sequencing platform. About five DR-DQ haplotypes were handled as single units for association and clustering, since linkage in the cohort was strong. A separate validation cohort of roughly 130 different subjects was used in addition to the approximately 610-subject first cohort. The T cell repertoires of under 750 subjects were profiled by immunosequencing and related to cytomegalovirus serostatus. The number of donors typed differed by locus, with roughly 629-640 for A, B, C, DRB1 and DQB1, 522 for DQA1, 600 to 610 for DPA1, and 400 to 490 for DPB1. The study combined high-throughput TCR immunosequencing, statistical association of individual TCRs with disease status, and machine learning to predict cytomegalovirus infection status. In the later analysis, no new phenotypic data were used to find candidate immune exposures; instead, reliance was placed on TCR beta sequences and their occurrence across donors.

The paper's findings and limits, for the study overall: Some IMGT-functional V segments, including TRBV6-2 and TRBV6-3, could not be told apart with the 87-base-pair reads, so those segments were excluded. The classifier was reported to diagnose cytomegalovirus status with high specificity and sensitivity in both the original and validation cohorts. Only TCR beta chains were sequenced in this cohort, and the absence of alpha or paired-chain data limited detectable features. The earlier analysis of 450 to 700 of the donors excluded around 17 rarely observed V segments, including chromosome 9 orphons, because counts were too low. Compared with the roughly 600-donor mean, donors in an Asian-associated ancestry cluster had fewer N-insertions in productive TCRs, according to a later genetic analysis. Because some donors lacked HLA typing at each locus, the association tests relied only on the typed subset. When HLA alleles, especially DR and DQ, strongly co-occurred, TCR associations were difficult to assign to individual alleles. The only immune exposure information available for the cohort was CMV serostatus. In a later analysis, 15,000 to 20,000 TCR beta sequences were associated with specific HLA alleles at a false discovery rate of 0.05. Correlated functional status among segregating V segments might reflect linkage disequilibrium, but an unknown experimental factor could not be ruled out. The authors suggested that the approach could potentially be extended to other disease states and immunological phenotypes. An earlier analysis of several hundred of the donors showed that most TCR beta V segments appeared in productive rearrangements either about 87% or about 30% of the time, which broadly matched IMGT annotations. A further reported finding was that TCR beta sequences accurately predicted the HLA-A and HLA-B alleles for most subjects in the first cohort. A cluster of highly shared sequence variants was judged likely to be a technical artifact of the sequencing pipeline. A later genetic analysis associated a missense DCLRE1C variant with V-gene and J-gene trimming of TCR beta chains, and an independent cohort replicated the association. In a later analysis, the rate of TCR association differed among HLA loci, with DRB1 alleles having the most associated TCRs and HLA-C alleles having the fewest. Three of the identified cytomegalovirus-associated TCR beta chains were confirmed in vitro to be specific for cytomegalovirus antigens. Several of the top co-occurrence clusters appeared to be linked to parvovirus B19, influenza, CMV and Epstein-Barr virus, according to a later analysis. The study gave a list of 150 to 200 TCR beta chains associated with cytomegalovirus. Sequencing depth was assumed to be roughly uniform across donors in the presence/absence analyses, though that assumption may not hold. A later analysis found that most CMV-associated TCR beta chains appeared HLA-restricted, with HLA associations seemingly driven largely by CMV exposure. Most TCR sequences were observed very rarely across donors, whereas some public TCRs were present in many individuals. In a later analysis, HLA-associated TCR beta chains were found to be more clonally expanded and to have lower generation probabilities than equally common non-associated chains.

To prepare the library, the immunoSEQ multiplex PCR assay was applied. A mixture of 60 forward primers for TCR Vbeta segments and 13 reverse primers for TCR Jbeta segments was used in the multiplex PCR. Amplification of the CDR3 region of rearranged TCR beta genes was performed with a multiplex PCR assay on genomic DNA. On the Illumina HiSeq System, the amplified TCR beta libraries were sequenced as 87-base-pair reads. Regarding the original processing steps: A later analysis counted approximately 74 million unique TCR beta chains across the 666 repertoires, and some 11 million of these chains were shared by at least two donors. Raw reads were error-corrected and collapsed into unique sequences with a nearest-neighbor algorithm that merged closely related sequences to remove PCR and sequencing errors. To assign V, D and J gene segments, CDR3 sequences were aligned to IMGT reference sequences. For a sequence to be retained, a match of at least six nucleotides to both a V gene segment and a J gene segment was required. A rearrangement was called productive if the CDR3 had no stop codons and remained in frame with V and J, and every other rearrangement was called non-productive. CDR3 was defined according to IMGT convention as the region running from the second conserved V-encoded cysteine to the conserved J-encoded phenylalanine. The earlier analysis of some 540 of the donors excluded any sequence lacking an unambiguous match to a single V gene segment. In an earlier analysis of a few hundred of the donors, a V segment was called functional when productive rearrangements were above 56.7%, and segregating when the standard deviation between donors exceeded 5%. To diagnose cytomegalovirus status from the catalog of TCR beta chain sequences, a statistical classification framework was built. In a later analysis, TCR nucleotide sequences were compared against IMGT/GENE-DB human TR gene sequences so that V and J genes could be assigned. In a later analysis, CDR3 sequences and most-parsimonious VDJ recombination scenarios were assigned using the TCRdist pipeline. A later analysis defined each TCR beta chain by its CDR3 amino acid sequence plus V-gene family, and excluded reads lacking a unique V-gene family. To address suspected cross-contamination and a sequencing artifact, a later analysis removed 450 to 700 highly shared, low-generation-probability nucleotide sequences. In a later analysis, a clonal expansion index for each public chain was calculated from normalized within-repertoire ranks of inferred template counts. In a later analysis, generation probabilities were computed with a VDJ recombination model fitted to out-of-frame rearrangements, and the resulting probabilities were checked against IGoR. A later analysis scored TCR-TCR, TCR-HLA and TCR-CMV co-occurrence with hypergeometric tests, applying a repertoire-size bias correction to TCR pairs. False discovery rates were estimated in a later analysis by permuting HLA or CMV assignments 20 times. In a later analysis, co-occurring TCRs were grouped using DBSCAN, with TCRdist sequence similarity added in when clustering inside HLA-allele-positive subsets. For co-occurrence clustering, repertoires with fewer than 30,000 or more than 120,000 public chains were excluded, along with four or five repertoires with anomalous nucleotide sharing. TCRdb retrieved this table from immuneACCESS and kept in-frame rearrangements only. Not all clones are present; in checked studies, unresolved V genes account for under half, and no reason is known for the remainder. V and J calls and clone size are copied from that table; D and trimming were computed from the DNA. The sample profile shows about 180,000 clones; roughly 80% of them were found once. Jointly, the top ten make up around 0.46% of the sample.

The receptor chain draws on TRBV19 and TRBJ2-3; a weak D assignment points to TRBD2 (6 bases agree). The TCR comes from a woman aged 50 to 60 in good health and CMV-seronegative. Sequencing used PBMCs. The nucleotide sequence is TGTGCCAGTTCGGCTAGCGAAACAGATACGCAGTATTTT. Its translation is CASSASETDTQYF.